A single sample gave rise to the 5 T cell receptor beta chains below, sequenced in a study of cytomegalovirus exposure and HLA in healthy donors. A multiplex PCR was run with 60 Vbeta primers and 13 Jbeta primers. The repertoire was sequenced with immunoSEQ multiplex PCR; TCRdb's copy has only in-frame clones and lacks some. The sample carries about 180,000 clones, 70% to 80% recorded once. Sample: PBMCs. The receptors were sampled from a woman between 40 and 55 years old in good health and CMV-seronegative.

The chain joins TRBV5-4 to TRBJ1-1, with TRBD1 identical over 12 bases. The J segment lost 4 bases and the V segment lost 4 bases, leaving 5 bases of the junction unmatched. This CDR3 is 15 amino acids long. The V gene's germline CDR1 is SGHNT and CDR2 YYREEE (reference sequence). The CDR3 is CASSNLGQGATEAFF. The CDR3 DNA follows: TGTGCCAGCAGCAATCTGGGACAGGGGGCCACTGAAGCTTTCTTT.

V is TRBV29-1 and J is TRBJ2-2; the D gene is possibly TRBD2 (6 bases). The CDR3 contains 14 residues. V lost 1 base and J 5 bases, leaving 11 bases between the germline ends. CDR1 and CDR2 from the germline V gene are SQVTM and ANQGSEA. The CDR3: CSVEVGRGTGELFF. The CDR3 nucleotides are TGCAGCGTTGAAGTCGGGCGGGGAACCGGGGAGCTGTTTTTT.

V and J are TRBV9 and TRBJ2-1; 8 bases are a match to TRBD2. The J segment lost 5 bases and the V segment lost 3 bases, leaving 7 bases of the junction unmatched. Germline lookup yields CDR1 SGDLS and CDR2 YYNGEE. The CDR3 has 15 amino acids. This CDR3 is CASSGGTRSHNEQFF. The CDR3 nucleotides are TGTGCCAGCAGCGGCGGGACTAGGTCCCACAATGAGCAGTTCTTC.

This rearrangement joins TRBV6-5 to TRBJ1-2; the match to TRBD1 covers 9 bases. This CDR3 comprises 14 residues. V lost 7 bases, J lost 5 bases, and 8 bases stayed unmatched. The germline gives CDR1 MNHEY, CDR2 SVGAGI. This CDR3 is CASTPFGQGYGYTF. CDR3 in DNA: TGTGCCAGCACCCCCTTCGGACAGGGGTATGGCTACACCTTC.

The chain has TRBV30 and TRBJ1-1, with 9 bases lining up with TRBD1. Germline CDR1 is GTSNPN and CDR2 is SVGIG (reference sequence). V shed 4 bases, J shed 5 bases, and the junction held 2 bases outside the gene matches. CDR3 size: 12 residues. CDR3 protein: CAWNRGRTEAFF. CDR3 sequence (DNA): TGTGCCTGGAACAGGGGGCGTACTGAAGCTTTCTTT.